The 11 T cell receptor beta chains below were found in one sample sequenced in a study of technical replicates of blood from several donors. This table comes from immunoSEQ multiplex PCR, and its TCRdb copy is limited to in-frame clones, with some not included. The sample lists approximately 60,000 clones, approximately 86% occurring once. The sample consisted of PBMCs. The source is a human donor in good health. Some clones in this sample may be carry-over from other donors' samples.

The chain couples TRBV10-3 to TRBJ2-2, with 10 bases fitting TRBD2. The CDR3 runs 16 residues. CDR1 is ENHRY, CDR2 SYGVKD, per germline. V lost 7 bases and J lost 1; bases outside the gene matches: 6. In DNA, the CDR3 is TGTGCCATCACAGATAGCGGGGGGCTGAACACCGGGGAGCTGTTTTTT. Translated, it gives CAITDSGGLNTGELFF.

The chain employs TRBV4-3 and TRBJ2-7; TRBD2 might be the D (6 bases). The CDR3 consists of 15 residues. The ends were cut back, 0 bases at V and 3 bases at J, with 12 bases in the middle. Germline assignment: CDR1 LGHNA and CDR2 YSLEER. The CDR3 region is CASSQDTGDLYEQYF. CDR3 bases: TGCGCCAGCAGCCAAGATACGGGGGACCTCTACGAGCAGTACTTC.

The V and J genes are TRBV4-2 and TRBJ2-5; the match to TRBD2 covers 8 bases. V was pared by 0 bases and J by 5 bases, with 5 bases of the junction left unmatched. Germline V gives CDR1 LGHNA, CDR2 YNFKEQ. The CDR3 spans 15 residues. The DNA for the CDR3 is TGTGCCAGCAGCCAAGAAAGCCGCGGGGGGGAGACCCAGTACTTC. This translates into CASSQESRGGETQYF.

This chain uses TRBV7-6 with TRBJ2-5, with TRBD2 matching over 8 bases. Germline V gives CDR1 SGHVS, CDR2 FNYEAQ. Trimming removed 5 bases from V and 1 base from J; junction bases left unmatched: 9. This CDR3 contains 16 residues. The CDR3 DNA follows: TGTGCCAGCAGCCCCAGACTAGCGAGACTCCAAGAGACCCAGTACTTC. This gives the protein CASSPRLARLQETQYF. Full variable domain (rest looked up from reference TRBV7-6 and TRBJ2-5): GAGVSQSPRYKVTKRGQDVALRCDPISGHVSLYWYRQALGQGPEFLTYFNYEAQQDKSGLPNDRFSAERPEGSISTLTIQRTEQRDSAMYRCASSPRLARLQETQYFGPGTRLLVL.

The rearrangement uses TRBV15 and TRBJ1-1, with a weak D call TRBD1 (5 bases). The CDR3 consists of 15 residues. CDR1 is LNHNV, CDR2 YYDKDF, per germline (reference sequence). V gave up 3 bases and J gave up 11 bases, with 22 bases separating them. The CDR3 is CATSRGGNPGGPAFF. CDR3 sequence (DNA): TGTGCCACCAGCAGGGGTGGGAACCCCGGGGGTCCGGCTTTCTTT.

V usage is TRBV30 and J usage is TRBJ2-7, with D unresolved. The germline V and J ends were trimmed by 6 bases and 2 bases, with 11 bases remaining between them. Germline CDR1 reads GTSNPN; CDR2 reads SVGIG (reference sequence). This CDR3 comprises 12 residues. The CDR3 nucleotides read TGTGCCTGCCATAGCCCAACCTACGAGCAGTACTTC. It translates to CACHSPTYEQYF.

The count of this clone is one. The rearrangement uses TRBV5-8 and TRBJ1-5, with 7 positions matching TRBD1. The CDR3 is 15 residues long. The trim removed 2 bases at V and 9 bases at J, leaving 11 bases unmatched. Germline CDR1 SGHTS, CDR2 YDEGEE. CDR3 residues: CASSLGTVPFSPQHF. CDR3 DNA: TGTGCCAGCAGCTTAGGGACAGTTCCCTTTTCGCCCCAGCATTTT.

The chain is built from TRBV5-1 and TRBJ2-7; D possibly corresponds to TRBD1 (6 bases). This CDR3 spans 15 amino acids. CDR1 SGHRS and CDR2 YFSETQ come from the germline V gene. Trimming shortened V by 0 bases and J by 1 base, and 11 bases separated the two germline ends. The CDR3, as DNA: TGCGCCAGCAGCTTGGGTGCAGGGGAGTCCTACGAGCAGTACTTC. It encodes CASSLGAGESYEQYF. The variable domain in full, with the rest retrieved from reference TRBV5-1 and TRBJ2-7, is KAGVTQTPRYLIKTRGQQVTLSCSPISGHRSVSWYQQTPGQGLQFLFEYFSETQRNKGNFPGRFSGRQFSNSRSEMNVSTLELGDSALYLCASSLGAGESYEQYFGPGTRLTVT.

This clone has just one count. The rearrangement uses TRBV27 and TRBJ1-3; D is perhaps TRBD1 (5 bases). CDR3 length: 14 amino acids. Germline V gene data show CDR1 as MNHEY and CDR2 as SMNVEV (reference sequence). V was shortened by 3 bases and J by 3 bases, with 9 bases between the two germline ends. CDR3 sequence: CASSFRGVGNTIYF. DNA for the CDR3: TGTGCCAGCAGTTTTCGGGGGGTTGGAAACACCATATATTTT.

V usage is TRBV4-3 and J usage is TRBJ2-7, with 9 bases matching TRBD2. The V segment lost 3 bases and the J segment 4 bases; nucleotides outside the gene matches: 10. The CDR3 is 16 residues long. Germline V gives CDR1 LGHNA, CDR2 YSLEER. The CDR3 region is CASSQVSGRGPYEQYF. The CDR3 bases are TGCGCCAGCAGCCAGGTTAGCGGGAGAGGGCCGTACGAGCAGTACTTC.

This chain joins TRBV12-5 and TRBJ1-1; no reliable D call. The V end lost 6 bases, the J end lost 5 bases, and 10 bases lay between the germline ends. CDR3 size: 12 residues. In germline, CDR1 is LGHNT, CDR2 FRNRAP. CDR3 in amino acids: CASGVGRTEAFF. The CDR3 DNA is TGTGCTAGTGGGGTAGGGAGGACTGAAGCTTTCTTT.